One sample yielded the 27 T cell receptor beta chains listed below, sequenced in a study of cytomegalovirus exposure and HLA in healthy donors. Vbeta (60) and Jbeta (13) primers were used in the PCR. Clones were sequenced by immunoSEQ multiplex PCR, and TCRdb holds only the in-frame ones, with some missing. The sample has approximately 150,000 clones, approximately 80% seen once. What was sequenced was PBMCs. The receptors stem from a woman aged 55-69 years in good health and CMV-seronegative.

V is TRBV6-1 and J is TRBJ2-5; the D is unclear. Trimming cost V 3 bases and J 1 base, with 6 bases left between them. The germline gives CDR1 MNHNS, CDR2 SASEGT. The CDR3 consists of 13 residues. CDR3 residues: CASSEGFQETQYF. Written as DNA, the CDR3 is TGTGCCAGCAGTGAGGGCTTCCAAGAGACCCAGTACTTC.

The chain couples TRBV27 to TRBJ1-5; no definite D call. The CDR3 consists of 13 residues. Germline CDR1 reads MNHEY; CDR2 reads SMNVEV (reference sequence). The germline V and J ends were trimmed by 3 bases and 6 bases, with 9 bases remaining between them. In nucleotides, the CDR3 is TGTGCCAGCAGTTTGGAGCGGGCTCAGCCCCAGCATTTT. Translation: CASSLERAQPQHF.

V gene TRBV6-5 combines with J gene TRBJ2-5, with TRBD2 matching over 8 bases. The J call may be mistaken, given a closer DNA end match to TRBJ2-7. CDR1 and CDR2 (germline): MNHEY, SVGAGI. The CDR3 has 14 residues. The CDR3 loop reads CATTGTRAPYEQYF. In DNA form, the CDR3 reads TGTGCCACGACTGGGACTAGAGCCCCCTACGAGCAGTACTTC.

The chain employs TRBV7-9 and TRBJ2-5, with D possibly matching TRBD1 (6 bases). Germline V gene sequence: CDR1 SEHNR, CDR2 FQNEAQ (reference sequence). This CDR3 is built from 13 residues. V lost 2 bases, J lost 4 bases, and 8 bases lay in between. CDR3 bases: TGTGCCAGCAGCTTATTGGGGGCAGAGACCCAGTACTTC. Its protein is CASSLLGAETQYF.

This rearrangement joins TRBV28 to TRBJ2-7, with 11 bases that match TRBD2. CDR1 is MDHEN and CDR2 is SYDVKM in the germline V gene. CDR3 size: 15 residues. The V gene end was trimmed by 1 base and the J gene end by 2 bases; junction bases not matched to a gene: 1. The CDR3 sequence: CASSLSLAGAYEQYF. CDR3 coding DNA: TGTGCCAGCAGTTTATCACTAGCGGGGGCCTACGAGCAGTACTTC. Together with reference TRBV28 and TRBJ2-7, the CDR3 gives the full variable domain: DVKVTQSSRYLVKRTGEKVFLECVQDMDHENMFWYRQDPGLGLRLIYFSYDVKMKEKGDIPEGYSVSREKKERFSLILESASTNQTSMYLCASSLSLAGAYEQYFGPGTRLTVT.

The rearrangement uses TRBV11-1 and TRBJ1-4; D gene unclear. V lost 4 bases and J 5 bases, leaving 11 bases between the germline ends. CDR1 is SGHAT and CDR2 is FQDESV in the germline V gene (reference sequence). There are 14 residues in the CDR3. CDR3 protein: CASSSRTGNEKLFF. The CDR3, as DNA: TGTGCCAGCAGCTCCCGGACTGGAAATGAAAAACTGTTTTTT.

The table lists this clone with a few counts. This sequence joins TRBV30 and TRBJ2-1, with 8 bases identical to TRBD2. The CDR3 extends over 16 amino acids. Germline V CDR1 and CDR2: GTSNPN, SVGIG (reference sequence). V was clipped by 5 bases and J by 9 bases; unmatched bases: 18. CDR3 sequence (DNA): TGTGCCTGGGGCCCTCCTTGGACTAGCAGAGGCAGTGAGCAGTTCTTC. Translating it yields CAWGPPWTSRGSEQFF.

This clone was seen only a few times. The V call is TRBV15, the J call TRBJ1-1; D gene ambiguous. V lost 1 base, J lost 4 bases, and 10 bases lay in between. CDR1 and CDR2 (germline): LNHNV, YYDKDF (reference sequence). The CDR3 runs 14 residues. CDR3 nucleotides: TGTGCCACCAGCAGAGTAAAGACTACCACTGAAGCTTTCTTT. The encoded protein is CATSRVKTTTEAFF.

V usage is TRBV7-2 and J usage is TRBJ1-1; D might be TRBD1 (5 bases). In germline, CDR1 is SGHTA, CDR2 FQGNSA. The V end lost 3 bases, the J end lost 11 bases, and 19 bases lay between the germline ends. The CDR3 contains 14 residues. CDR3 sequence: CASSLGRGRPVAFF. DNA of the CDR3: TGTGCCAGCAGCTTGGGACGCGGGAGACCGGTGGCTTTCTTT.

The chain employs TRBV5-4 and TRBJ2-3, with 12 bases aligning to TRBD2. V dropped 4 bases and J dropped 6; count of bases not matched to a gene: 9. Per germline, CDR1 SGHNT and CDR2 YYREEE (reference sequence). This CDR3 has 16 residues. The CDR3 sequence: CASSPRASGRVDTQYF. The CDR3 DNA reads TGTGCCAGCAGCCCGAGGGCTAGCGGGAGGGTGGATACGCAGTATTTT.

DNA of the CDR3: TGTGCCAGCAGCACCCGGACAGGGCGGGGAGAGACCCAGTACTTC. Protein: CASSTRTGRGETQYF. The V gene is TRBV7-2, the J gene TRBJ2-5; 8 bases match TRBD1. Germline loops: CDR1 SGHTA, CDR2 FQGNSA. V shed 5 bases, J shed 4 bases, and the junction held 9 bases outside the gene matches. This CDR3 is 15 amino acids long.

The chain links TRBV6-1 to TRBJ1-4; D uncertain. The CDR3 is made up of 14 amino acids. The germline V gene has CDR1 MNHNS and CDR2 SASEGT. Trimming took off 2 bases at V and 3 bases at J, with 7 bases between the two ends. This chain's CDR3 is CASSESQSNEKLFF. As DNA, the CDR3 is TGTGCCAGCAGTGAATCTCAGTCTAATGAAAAACTGTTTTTT.

This rearrangement joins TRBV27 to TRBJ1-6; 9 bases align to TRBD1. The CDR3 runs to 15 residues. From germline, CDR1 is MNHEY and CDR2 SMNVEV (reference sequence). With 6 bases clipped from V and 10 bases from J, the junction kept 10 bases outside the gene matches. The CDR3 DNA follows: TGTGCCAGCAGGTTCCTGGGACAGGGAAGCTCACCCCTCCACTTT. Its translation: CASRFLGQGSSPLHF.

The count of this clone is one. The chain carries TRBV6-1 and TRBJ1-5; 10 bases agree with TRBD1. Germline assignment: CDR1 MNHNS and CDR2 SASEGT. Germline trimming cut 6 bases from V and 7 bases from J; bases unmatched to any gene: 6. CDR3 length: 14 amino acids. The CDR3 DNA reads as TGTGCCAGCAGGCGACAGGGGGCGGGACAGCCCCAGCATTTT. The encoded protein is CASRRQGAGQPQHF.

This clone was counted once. This rearrangement joins TRBV28 to TRBJ1-2; D possibly corresponds to TRBD1 (5 bases). The CDR3 sequence is 13 residues long. The V end lost 3 bases, the J end lost 6 bases, and 11 bases lay between the germline ends. The germline CDR1 and CDR2 sequences are MDHEN and SYDVKM. The chain's CDR3 is CASSFGRVDGYTF. In nucleotides, the CDR3 is TGTGCCAGCAGTTTCGGCAGGGTGGATGGCTACACCTTC.

The chain couples TRBV28 to TRBJ2-5; D remains ambiguous. Germline loops: CDR1 MDHEN, CDR2 SYDVKM. The CDR3 loop spans 15 amino acids. Trimming stripped 4 bases from V and 2 bases from J, with 14 bases between. The CDR3: CASSSLYAAQETQYF. DNA for the CDR3: TGTGCCAGCAGTTCCCTCTATGCCGCTCAAGAGACCCAGTACTTC.

The chain is built from TRBV4-1 and TRBJ2-3; TRBD2 aligns across 7 bases. The V and J ends lost 1 base and 0 bases, in that order; junction bases with no gene match: 7. Germline V CDR1 and CDR2: MGHRA, YSYEKL. The length of the CDR3 is 17 residues. The CDR3 is CASSQAFLAESTDTQYF. CDR3 nucleotides: TGCGCCAGCAGCCAAGCCTTTCTAGCGGAGAGCACAGATACGCAGTATTTT.

This clone was recorded a few times. The chain recombines TRBV5-6 with TRBJ2-1; no definite D call. From germline, CDR1 is SGHDT and CDR2 YYEEEE. V was trimmed by 0 bases and J by 0 bases, leaving 13 bases between them. CDR3 size: 17 residues. CDR3 amino acids: CASSLGSLATSYNEQFF. For the CDR3, the DNA is TGTGCCAGCAGCTTGGGGTCATTAGCCACCTCCTACAATGAGCAGTTCTTC.

The chain employs TRBV18 and TRBJ2-7, with a possible D match to TRBD1 (6 bases). The CDR3 is 16 amino acids. V gave up 2 bases and J gave up 7 bases, with 21 bases separating them. The germline V gene encodes CDR1 KGHSH and CDR2 LQKENI. The CDR3 loop is CASSPFTGLTSREQYF. The CDR3 DNA follows: TGTGCCAGCTCACCATTCACAGGGTTAACGTCGAGGGAGCAGTACTTC.

The V and J genes are TRBV9 and TRBJ2-2; D may be TRBD1 (6 bases). Trimming removed 4 bases from V and 0 bases from J, with 13 bases in between. CDR1 and CDR2 (germline): SGDLS, YYNGEE. This CDR3 contains 16 residues. Here the CDR3 DNA reads TGTGCCAGCAGCCTCCGGACAGCGCCGAACACCGGGGAGCTGTTTTTT. Amino acid sequence: CASSLRTAPNTGELFF.

V and J are TRBV2 and TRBJ1-2; D is undetermined. The CDR3 has 15 residues. Trimming took off 7 bases at V and 4 bases at J, with 19 bases between the two ends. Germline CDR1 and CDR2: SNHLY and FYNNEI. The CDR3 bases are TGTGCCAGCACCTCCGTTCGGTCAGCGGCCTATGGCTACACCTTC. This gives the protein CASTSVRSAAYGYTF.

V is TRBV7-2 and J is TRBJ1-5; the match to TRBD1 covers 8 bases. V lost 4 bases and J lost 7; bases outside the gene matches: 9. CDR1 and CDR2 (germline): SGHTA, FQGNSA. The CDR3 sequence is 15 residues long. The DNA of the CDR3 is TGTGCCAGCAGCTCGACAGGGGACGGCCGACAGCCCCAGCATTTT. It is translated as CASSSTGDGRQPQHF.

The gene calls are TRBV14 and TRBJ2-1, with 8 bases lining up with TRBD2. The germline V gene encodes CDR1 SGHDN and CDR2 FVKESK. The CDR3 runs 16 residues. Unmatched junction bases numbered 11, after V lost 3 bases and J lost 7 bases. CDR3 loop: CASSHLSGSISNEQFF. The DNA for the CDR3 is TGTGCCAGCAGCCATCTAAGCGGGAGTATTAGTAATGAGCAGTTCTTC.

The gene calls are TRBV5-1 and TRBJ2-5; 8 bases align to TRBD1. Germline V gene data show CDR1 as SGHRS and CDR2 as YFSETQ. This CDR3 region has 15 residues. J was trimmed by 5 bases and V by 7 bases; bases with no gene match: 13. The CDR3 coding sequence is TGCGCCAGCGGGCCGCAGACAGGGGACGGGGAGACCCAGTACTTC. Its translation is CASGPQTGDGETQYF.

CDR3 amino acids: CASSLEGRTGVPEQYF. The CDR3 region has the DNA TGTGCCAGCAGCTTGGAAGGTCGGACAGGGGTTCCCGAGCAGTACTTC. This sequence joins TRBV5-6 and TRBJ2-5; 9 nucleotides line up with TRBD1. The last part of the DNA fits TRBJ2-7 better; the J call may be wrong. From germline, CDR1 is SGHDT and CDR2 YYEEEE. The length of the CDR3 is 16 residues.

The chain recombines TRBV19 with TRBJ1-4; a possible D gene is TRBD1 (6 bases). Trimming left V 5 bases short and J 6 bases short, with 13 bases between. Per the germline V gene, CDR1 is LNHDA and CDR2 is SQIVND (reference sequence). The CDR3 covers 14 residues. The CDR3 DNA follows: TGTGCCAGTAGTCTGACAGGTTCGGATGAAAAACTGTTTTTT. It yields the protein CASSLTGSDEKLFF. Combining the CDR3 with reference TRBV19 and TRBJ1-4 gives the whole variable domain DGGITQSPKYLFRKEGQNVTLSCEQNLNHDAMYWYRQDPGQGLRLIYYSQIVNDFQKGDIAEGYSVSREKKESFPLTVTSAQKNPTAFYLCASSLTGSDEKLFFGSGTQLSVL.

V is TRBV6-1 and J is TRBJ2-3; 8 bases are a match to TRBD1. Per germline, CDR1 MNHNS and CDR2 SASEGT. V gave up 6 bases and J gave up 0 bases; unmatched junction bases: 2. The CDR3 runs to 14 residues. CDR3 in amino acids: CASRWDRSTDTQYF. In DNA, the CDR3 is TGTGCCAGCAGATGGGACAGGAGCACAGATACGCAGTATTTT.